Only a few counts were recorded for the clone carrying this T cell receptor beta chain. This CDR3 is 13 amino acids long. The germline V gene has CDR1 SGHTA and CDR2 FQGNSA. With 6 bases removed from V and 10 bases from J, the gap between germline ends came to 16 bases. The sample comes from a study of blood T cell repertoires in COVID-19. Study-wide context: Researchers got acute and convalescent COVID-19 samples from the United States, Italy and Spain.

As handled by the study authors: Reference gene primers were amplified, and this amplification served to estimate nucleated cell counts. Clones were sequenced by immunoSEQ multiplex PCR, and TCRdb holds only the in-frame ones, with some missing. V, J and clone size reflect that table, while D and trimming were determined from the DNA. The sample holds approximately 200,000 clones, 65% to 90% seen once. The sample consisted of peripheral blood. The chain is built from TRBV7-2 and TRBJ2-1; no firm D call. The TCR comes from a man in his forties or fifties with acute or convalescent COVID-19. CDR3 in amino acids: CASSIQKTSEQFF. CDR3 bases: TGTGCCAGCAGTATACAGAAAACGAGCGAGCAGTTCTTC.